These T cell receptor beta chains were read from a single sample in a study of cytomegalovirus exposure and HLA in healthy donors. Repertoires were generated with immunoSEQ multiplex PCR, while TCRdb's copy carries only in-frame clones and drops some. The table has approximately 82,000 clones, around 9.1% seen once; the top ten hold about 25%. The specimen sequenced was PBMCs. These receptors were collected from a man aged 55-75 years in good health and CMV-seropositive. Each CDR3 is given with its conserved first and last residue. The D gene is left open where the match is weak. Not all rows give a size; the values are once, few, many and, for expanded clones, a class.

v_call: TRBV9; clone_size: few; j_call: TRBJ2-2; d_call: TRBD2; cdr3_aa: CASSPHIQGGGALSGELFF; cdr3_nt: TGTGCCAGCAGCCCGCACATTCAGGGCGGGGGGGCGCTTTCTGGGGAGCTGTTTTTT
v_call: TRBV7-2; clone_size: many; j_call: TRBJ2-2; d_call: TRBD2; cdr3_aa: CASSPGASGVTGELFF; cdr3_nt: TGTGCCAGCAGCCCGGGGGCTAGCGGGGTGACCGGGGAGCTGTTTTTT
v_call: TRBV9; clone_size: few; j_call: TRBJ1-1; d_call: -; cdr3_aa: CASSPGEGRTEAFF; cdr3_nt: TGTGCCAGCAGCCCCGGGGAGGGAAGGACTGAAGCTTTCTTT
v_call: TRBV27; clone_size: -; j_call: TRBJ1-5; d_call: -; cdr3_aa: CASSLGQGRGNQPQHF; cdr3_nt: TGTGCCAGCAGTTTAGGGCAGGGTCGAGGCAATCAGCCCCAGCATTTT
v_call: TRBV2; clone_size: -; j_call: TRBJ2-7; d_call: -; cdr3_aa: CARSEAEGTQRYEQYF; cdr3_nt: TGTGCCAGAAGTGAAGCCGAAGGGACACAACGATACGAGCAGTACTTC
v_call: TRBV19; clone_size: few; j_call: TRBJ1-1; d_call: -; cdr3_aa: CASSPRPGGGSEAFF; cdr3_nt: TGTGCCAGTAGTCCACGGCCGGGGGGGGGATCTGAAGCTTTCTTT
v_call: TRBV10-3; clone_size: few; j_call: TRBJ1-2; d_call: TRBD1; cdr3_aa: CAISDPKRPDREDGYTF; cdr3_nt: TGTGCCATCAGTGACCCTAAGCGTCCCGACAGGGAGGATGGCTACACCTTC
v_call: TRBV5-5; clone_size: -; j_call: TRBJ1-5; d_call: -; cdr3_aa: CASSLASGNGNQPQHF; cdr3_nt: TGTGCCAGCAGCTTGGCCTCGGGGAATGGCAATCAGCCCCAGCATTTT
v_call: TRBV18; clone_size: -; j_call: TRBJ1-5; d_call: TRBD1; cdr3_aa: CASSPSTGESQPQHF; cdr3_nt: TGTGCCAGCTCACCAAGTACAGGGGAAAGTCAGCCCCAGCATTTT
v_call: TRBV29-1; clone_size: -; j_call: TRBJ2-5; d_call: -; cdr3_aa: CSVEDTAGAPGQYF; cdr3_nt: TGCAGCGTTGAAGATACGGCAGGGGCTCCTGGGCAGTACTTC
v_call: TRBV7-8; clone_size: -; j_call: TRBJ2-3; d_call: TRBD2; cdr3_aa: CASSPRGGRTDTQYF; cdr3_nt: TGTGCCAGCAGCCCTCGGGGGGGCCGCACAGATACGCAGTATTTT
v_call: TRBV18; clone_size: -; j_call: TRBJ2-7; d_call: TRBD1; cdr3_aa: CASSSGQGRGYEQYF; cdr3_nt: TGTGCCAGCTCTTCGGGACAGGGGAGAGGTTACGAGCAGTACTTC
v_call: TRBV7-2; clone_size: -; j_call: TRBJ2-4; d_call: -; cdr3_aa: CASSPRGLGVAKNIQYF; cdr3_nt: TGTGCCAGCAGCCCGCGCGGCCTCGGGGTAGCCAAAAACATTCAGTACTTC
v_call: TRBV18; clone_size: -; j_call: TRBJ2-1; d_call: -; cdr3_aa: CASSRSVSASYNEQFF; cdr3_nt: TGTGCCAGCTCACGATCTGTTAGCGCCTCCTACAATGAGCAGTTCTTC
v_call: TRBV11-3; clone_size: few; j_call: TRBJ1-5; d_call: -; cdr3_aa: CASSLDWSPKVQPQHF; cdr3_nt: TGTGCCAGCAGCTTAGATTGGAGTCCCAAGGTTCAGCCCCAGCATTTT
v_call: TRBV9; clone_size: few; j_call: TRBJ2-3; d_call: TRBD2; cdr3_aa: CASSVGGGGRDTQYF; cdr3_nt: TGTGCCAGCAGCGTAGGGGGCGGGGGTAGGGATACGCAGTATTTT
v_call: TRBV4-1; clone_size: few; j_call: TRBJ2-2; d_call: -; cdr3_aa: CASSQDAPPDSLTGELFF; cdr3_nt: TGCGCCAGCAGCCAAGATGCCCCCCCTGACAGCCTCACCGGGGAGCTGTTTTTT
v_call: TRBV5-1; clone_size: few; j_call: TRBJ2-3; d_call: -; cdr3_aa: CASRASTDTQYF; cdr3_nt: TGCGCCAGCAGGGCTAGCACAGATACGCAGTATTTT
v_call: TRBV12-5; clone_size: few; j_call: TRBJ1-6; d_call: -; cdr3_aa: CASGLVLGRVFYNSPLHF; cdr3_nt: TGTGCTAGTGGTTTGGTACTGGGCAGGGTTTTCTATAATTCACCCCTCCACTTT
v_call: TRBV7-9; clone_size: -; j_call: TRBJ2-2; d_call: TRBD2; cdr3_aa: CASSEMAGGTGELFF; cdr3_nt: TGTGCCAGCAGCGAGATGGCGGGAGGGACCGGGGAGCTGTTTTTT
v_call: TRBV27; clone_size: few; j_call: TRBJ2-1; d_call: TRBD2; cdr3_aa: CASSSKRMREHNEQFF; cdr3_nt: TGTGCCAGCAGCTCTAAGCGAATGCGGGAGCACAATGAGCAGTTCTTC
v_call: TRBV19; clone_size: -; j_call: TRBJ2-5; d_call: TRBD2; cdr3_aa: CASTDRAGGDQETQYF; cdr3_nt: TGTGCCAGTACCGATCGAGCGGGAGGGGACCAAGAGACCCAGTACTTC
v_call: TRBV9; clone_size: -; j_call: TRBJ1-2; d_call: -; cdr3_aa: CASSVGRDGQGYTF; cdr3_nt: TGTGCCAGCAGCGTAGGGAGGGACGGGCAAGGCTACACCTTC
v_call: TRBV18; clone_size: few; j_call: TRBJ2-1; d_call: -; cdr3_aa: CASSAMSNYNEQFF; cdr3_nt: TGTGCCAGCTCAGCCATGAGCAACTACAATGAGCAGTTCTTC
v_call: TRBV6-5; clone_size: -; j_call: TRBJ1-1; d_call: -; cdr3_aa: CASRGGLDEAFF; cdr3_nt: TGTGCCAGCAGGGGGGGATTAGATGAAGCTTTCTTT
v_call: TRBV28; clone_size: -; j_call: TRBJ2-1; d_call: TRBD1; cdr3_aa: CASRGQGRPFGKFF; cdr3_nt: TGTGCCAGCCGCGGACAGGGAAGGCCCTTCGGGAAGTTCTTC
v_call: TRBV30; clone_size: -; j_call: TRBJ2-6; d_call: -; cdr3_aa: CAWSERGANVLTF; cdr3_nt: TGTGCCTGGAGCGAAAGAGGTGCCAACGTCCTGACTTTC
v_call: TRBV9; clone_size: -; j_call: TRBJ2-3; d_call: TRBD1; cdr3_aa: CASSVAGTGTDTQYF; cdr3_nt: TGTGCCAGCAGCGTAGCAGGGACAGGAACAGATACGCAGTATTTT
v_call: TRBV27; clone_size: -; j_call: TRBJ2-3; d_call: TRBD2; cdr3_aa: CASSLWGGGGLDTQYF; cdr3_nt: TGTGCCAGCAGTTTATGGGGCGGGGGGGGTTTAGATACGCAGTATTTT
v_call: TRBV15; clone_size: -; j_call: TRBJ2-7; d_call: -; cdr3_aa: CATSRDVRAEQYF; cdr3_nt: TGTGCCACCAGCAGAGATGTTCGCGCCGAGCAGTACTTC
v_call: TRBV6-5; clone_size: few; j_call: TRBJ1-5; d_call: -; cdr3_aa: CASSQGREQPQHF; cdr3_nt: TGTGCCAGCAGCCAGGGTCGTGAACAGCCCCAGCATTTT
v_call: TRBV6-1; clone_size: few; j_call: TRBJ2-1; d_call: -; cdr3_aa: CASRGLSSYNEQFF; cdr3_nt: TGTGCCAGCCGCGGACTATCCTCCTACAATGAGCAGTTCTTC
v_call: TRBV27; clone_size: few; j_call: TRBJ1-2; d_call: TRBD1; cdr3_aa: CASSAGQGAGYTF; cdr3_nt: TGTGCCAGCAGTGCGGGACAGGGGGCTGGCTACACCTTC
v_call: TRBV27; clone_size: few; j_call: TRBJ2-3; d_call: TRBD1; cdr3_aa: CASSLSGTGIRTDTQYF; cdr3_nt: TGTGCCAGCAGTTTATCGGGGACAGGGATAAGGACAGATACGCAGTATTTT
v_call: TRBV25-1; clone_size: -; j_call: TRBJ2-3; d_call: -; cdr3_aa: CASSKTGTDTQYF; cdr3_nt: TGTGCCAGCAGCAAGACAGGCACAGATACGCAGTATTTT
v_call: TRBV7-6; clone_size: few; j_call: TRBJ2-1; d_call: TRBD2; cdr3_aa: CASSLVSAGGRYNEQFF; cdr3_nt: TGTGCCAGCAGCTTAGTGTCAGCGGGGGGGCGGTACAATGAGCAGTTCTTC
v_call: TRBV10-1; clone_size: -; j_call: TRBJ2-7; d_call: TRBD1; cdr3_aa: CASRARDRGSYEQYF; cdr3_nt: TGCGCCAGCAGGGCCCGGGACAGGGGTTCCTACGAGCAGTACTTC
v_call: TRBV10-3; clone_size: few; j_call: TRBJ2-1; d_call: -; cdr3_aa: CAIRLDNEQFF; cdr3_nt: TGTGCCATTAGACTAGACAATGAGCAGTTCTTC
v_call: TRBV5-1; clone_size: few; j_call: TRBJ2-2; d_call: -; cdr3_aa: CASSLDAGARTGELFF; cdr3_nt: TGCGCCAGCAGCTTGGATGCGGGGGCGCGGACCGGGGAGCTGTTTTTT
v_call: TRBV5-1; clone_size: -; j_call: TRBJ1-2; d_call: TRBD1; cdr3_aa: CASSLVGTGDGYTF; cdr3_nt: TGCGCCAGCAGCTTAGTCGGGACAGGGGACGGCTACACCTTC
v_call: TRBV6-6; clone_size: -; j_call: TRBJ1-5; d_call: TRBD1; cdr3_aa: CASTRQGDQPQHF; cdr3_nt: TGTGCCAGCACTCGACAGGGGGATCAGCCCCAGCATTTT
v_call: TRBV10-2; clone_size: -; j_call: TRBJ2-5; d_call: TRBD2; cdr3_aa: CASSGAGKRETQYF; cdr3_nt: TGCGCCAGCAGTGGAGCGGGGAAGAGGGAGACCCAGTACTTC
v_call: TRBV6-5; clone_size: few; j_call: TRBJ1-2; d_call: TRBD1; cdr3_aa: CASRPTGGRGYTF; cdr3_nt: TGTGCCAGCAGACCCACAGGGGGACGCGGCTACACCTTC
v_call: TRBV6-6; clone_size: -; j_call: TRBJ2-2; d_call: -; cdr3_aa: CASSYADFNGELFF; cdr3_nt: TGTGCCAGCAGTTACGCGGACTTTAACGGGGAGCTGTTTTTT
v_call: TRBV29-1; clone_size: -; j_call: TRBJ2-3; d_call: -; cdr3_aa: CSVLSSGDTQYF; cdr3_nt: TGCAGCGTTCTTAGCAGTGGAGATACGCAGTATTTT
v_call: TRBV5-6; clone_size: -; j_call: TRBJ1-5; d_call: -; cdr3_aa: CASSLAGLHSNQPQHF; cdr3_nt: TGTGCCAGCAGCTTGGCGGGACTTCATAGCAATCAGCCCCAGCATTTT